Below are 19 T cell receptor beta chains sequenced from a single sample in a study of blood T cell repertoires in COVID-19. Sequencing was performed with immunoSEQ multiplex PCR; in TCRdb, only in-frame clones are kept and a portion is missing. The profile shows 270,000 or so clones, around 82% of them singletons. Sequencing used peripheral blood. The source is a woman aged 45-59 years who had recovered from COVID-19.

The chain links TRBV3-1 (or the pseudogene TRBV3-2) to TRBJ2-3, with D possibly matching TRBD2 (7 bases). This CDR3 is 17 amino acids long. Germline lookup yields CDR1 LGHDT and CDR2 YNNKEL (reference sequence). The V end lost 1 base, the J end lost 0 bases, and 14 bases lay between the germline ends. The CDR3 DNA is TGTGCCAGCAGCCAAGCGGGGGCTAGCGGAAGCACAGATACGCAGTATTTT. It specifies CASSQAGASGSTDTQYF.

The chain employs TRBV19 and TRBJ1-2, with 9 bases lining up with TRBD1. This CDR3 is 14 amino acids long. Per germline, CDR1 LNHDA and CDR2 SQIVND (reference sequence). V shed 6 bases and J 7 bases; nucleotides not matched to a gene: 9. The CDR3 region is CASRTPGQGFGYTF. The CDR3 nucleotides are TGTGCCAGTAGGACACCGGGACAGGGTTTTGGCTACACCTTC.

The gene calls are TRBV18 and TRBJ1-1, with TRBD1 identical over 7 bases. Germline V gives CDR1 KGHSH, CDR2 LQKENI. After removal of 6 bases from V and 3 bases from J, the junction contained 7 bases not matched to a gene. CDR3 size: 14 residues. The CDR3 DNA sequence: TGTGCCAGCTCGGGAAGGGGGCGCGACACTGAAGCTTTCTTT. Its translation is CASSGRGRDTEAFF.

The CDR3 protein is CASSFLAISTQGSAFF. The CDR3 DNA reads as TGTGCCAGCAGCTTTTTGGCCATATCAACTCAGGGTTCGGCTTTCTTT. The rearrangement links TRBV7-9 to TRBJ1-1, with D perhaps matching TRBD1 (5 bases). The CDR3 is 16 residues long. In germline, CDR1 is SEHNR, CDR2 FQNEAQ (reference sequence). V was trimmed by 3 bases and J by 11 bases, leaving 25 bases between them.

This clone appeared many times. J is TRBJ2-7 and V is TRBV27; 11 nucleotides agree with TRBD1. The V gene's germline CDR1 is MNHEY and CDR2 SMNVEV (reference sequence). The ends lost 4 bases at V and 0 bases at J; junction bases unmatched: 11. The CDR3 has 18 residues. In DNA, the CDR3 is TGTGCCAGCAGTTCCCATTATAGGACAGGGGGCGGCTCCTACGAGCAGTACTTC. Protein: CASSSHYRTGGGSYEQYF.

The chain uses TRBV4-3 and TRBJ2-1, with 12 bases matching TRBD2. Trimming took 5 bases from V and 5 from J; bases not matched to a gene: 4. In germline, CDR1 is LGHNA, CDR2 YSLEER. The CDR3 consists of 15 residues. The CDR3 spells CASSSRTSGDNEQFF. The CDR3 nucleotides read TGCGCCAGCAGCTCTCGGACTAGCGGGGACAATGAGCAGTTCTTC.

This chain links TRBV6-1 with TRBJ2-7; possibly TRBD2 for D (6 bases). The ends were cut back, 5 bases at V and 5 bases at J, with 16 bases in the middle. This CDR3 has 14 amino acids. Germline-derived CDR1 and CDR2 are MNHNS and SASEGT. CDR3 loop: CASSNLPGLNEQYF. CDR3 nucleotide sequence: TGTGCCAGCAGTAACCTCCCGGGACTCAACGAGCAGTACTTC.

This chain joins TRBV5-1 and TRBJ1-2; 7 bases are shared with TRBD1. Germline V gene data show CDR1 as SGHRS and CDR2 as YFSETQ. The CDR3 consists of 15 residues. V shed 3 bases, J shed 2 bases, and the junction held 7 bases outside the gene matches. The CDR3 region is CASSSGTAENYGYTF. CDR3 coding DNA: TGCGCCAGCAGCTCCGGGACAGCCGAAAACTATGGCTACACCTTC.

V and J are TRBV11-2 and TRBJ2-7; TRBD1 aligns across 8 bases. The CDR3 sequence is 15 residues long. J gave up 2 bases and V 5 bases, and 8 bases lay outside the gene matches. Looked up from germline, CDR1 is SGHAT and CDR2 is FQNNGV. The DNA for the CDR3 is TGTGCCAGCAGCATTACCGGGACAGGTACCTACGAGCAGTACTTC. Translating it yields CASSITGTGTYEQYF.

The chain employs TRBV19 and TRBJ1-1; perhaps TRBD1 as D (6 bases). CDR1 is LNHDA, CDR2 SQIVND, per germline (reference sequence). With 3 bases removed from V and 2 bases from J, the gap between germline ends came to 25 bases. CDR3 length: 19 residues. The CDR3 DNA reads TGTGCCAGTAGTATTACCAAGGTGTTATGGACAGATAGTAACACTGAAGCTTTCTTT. It is translated as CASSITKVLWTDSNTEAFF.

The chain carries TRBV4-2 and TRBJ2-3; the match to TRBD2 covers 12 bases. Germline-derived CDR1 and CDR2 are LGHNA and YNFKEQ. The CDR3 is 16 amino acids. Trimming took 4 bases from V and 2 from J; bases not matched to a gene: 4. This chain's CDR3 is CASSLGTSGFTDTQYF. CDR3 nucleotides: TGTGCCAGCAGCCTCGGGACTAGCGGGTTCACAGATACGCAGTATTTT.

J is TRBJ2-2 and V is TRBV5-5; 8 nucleotides align to TRBD2. Trimming cost V 1 base and J 4 bases; bases outside gene matches: 3. This CDR3 is 15 amino acids long. Germline CDR1 reads SGHKS; CDR2 reads YYEKEE (reference sequence). DNA for the CDR3: TGTGCCAGCAGCTTGTCCGGGGGGGGCACCGGGGAGCTGTTTTTT. This gives the protein CASSLSGGGTGELFF. The full variable domain, in which reference TRBV5-5 and TRBJ2-2 provide the parts outside the CDR3, is DAGVTQSPTHLIKTRGQQVTLRCSPISGHKSVSWYQQVLGQGPQFIFQYYEKEERGRGNFPDRFSARQFPNYSSELNVNALLLGDSALYLCASSLSGGGTGELFFGEGSRLTVL.

This clone was picked up one time. The rearrangement joins TRBV11-2 to TRBJ2-1; 7 bases agree with TRBD2. This CDR3 is 17 amino acids long. Germline CDR1 and CDR2: SGHAT and FQNNGV. J gave up 0 bases and V 6 bases, and 11 bases lay outside the gene matches. The DNA for the CDR3 is TGTGCCAGCAGTCGTAGCGGGTGGGGGAGCTCCTACAATGAGCAGTTCTTC. Amino acid sequence: CASSRSGWGSSYNEQFF.

This clone turned up a few times. The chain carries TRBV2 and TRBJ1-1; 9 nucleotides agree with TRBD1. Germline CDR1 is SNHLY and CDR2 is FYNNEI. This CDR3 has 15 residues. V trimming: 6 bases; J trimming: 3 bases; junction bases outside the gene matches: 8. CDR3 region: CASRIGTGKDTEAFF. In nucleotides, the CDR3 is TGTGCCAGCAGGATAGGGACAGGGAAAGACACTGAAGCTTTCTTT.

In nucleotides, the CDR3 is TGTGCCAGCAGCCAAGATACGAGGTGGGGCTCATCCGATCAGCCCCAGCATTTT. It translates to CASSQDTRWGSSDQPQHF. V usage is TRBV14 and J usage is TRBJ1-5; D perhaps matches TRBD1 (5 bases). CDR3 length: 18 residues. V shed 0 bases and J shed 5 bases, with 20 bases lying between them. Per germline, CDR1 SGHDN and CDR2 FVKESK.

The gene calls are TRBV27 and TRBJ1-2; no clear D. Germline V gene lookup returns CDR1 MNHEY and CDR2 SMNVEV (reference sequence). Trimming cost V 3 bases and J 6 bases, with 17 bases left between them. CDR3 length: 15 residues. The CDR3 protein is CASSLSPRAGNGYTF. CDR3 DNA: TGTGCCAGCAGTTTGTCACCTCGGGCCGGGAATGGCTACACCTTC.

The chain couples TRBV7-2 to TRBJ2-7; 13 positions match TRBD2. V shed 5 bases, J shed 4 bases, and the junction held 2 bases outside the gene matches. This CDR3 spans 14 amino acids. Germline CDR1 reads SGHTA; CDR2 reads FQGNSA. CDR3 nucleotides: TGTGCCAGCAGCCCGGGACTAGCGGGGTACGAGCAGTACTTC. It translates to CASSPGLAGYEQYF. The entire variable domain, with the rest obtained from reference TRBV7-2 and TRBJ2-7, is as follows: GAGVSQSPSNKVTEKGKDVELRCDPISGHTALYWYRQSLGQGLEFLIYFQGNSAPDKSGLPSDRFSAERTGGSVSTLTIQRTQQEDSAVYLCASSPGLAGYEQYFGPGTRLTVT.

The sample holds a few counts of this clone. This rearrangement joins TRBV28 to TRBJ1-5; D unresolved. Germline CDR1 and CDR2: MDHEN and SYDVKM. Trimming stripped 5 bases from V and 7 bases from J, with 9 bases between. The CDR3 is made up of 12 amino acids. The DNA for the CDR3 is TGTGCCAGCAGTCCCAGGAACCAGCCCCAGCATTTT. Translating gives CASSPRNQPQHF.

The V call is TRBV27, the J call TRBJ1-5; D is unresolved. The CDR3 contains 14 residues. In germline, CDR1 is MNHEY, CDR2 SMNVEV (reference sequence). Trimming took off 8 bases at V and 0 bases at J, with 11 bases between the two ends. The CDR3 is CASLAAPSNQPQHF. The CDR3 DNA follows: TGTGCCAGCCTAGCGGCCCCTAGCAATCAGCCCCAGCATTTT.